The present T cell receptor beta chain was sequenced within a study of cytomegalovirus exposure and HLA in healthy donors (dated by TCRdb to between 2016 and 2019). In the study overall: An earlier analysis of 550 to 700 of the donors reported about 250 Gb of sequence data and 120 million or so unique TCR beta sequences from roughly 200 million T cells. Roughly 300 gigabases of sequencing data and around 90 million unique TCR sequences made up an early release that covered approximately 650 HLA-typed donors. Of the roughly 400 genotyped donors, roughly 80% fell in the genetic ancestry cluster associated with self-reported Caucasian donors. The study was designed to test whether signatures of past pathogen exposure could be identified by cataloging public T cell receptors. The study used immunosequencing to profile the T cell repertoires of some 600 subjects and linked those repertoires to cytomegalovirus serostatus. A separate validation cohort of some 130 different subjects was used in addition to the roughly 720-subject first cohort. The study combined high-throughput TCR immunosequencing, statistical association of individual TCRs with disease status, and machine learning to predict cytomegalovirus infection status. A later analysis re-examined previously published TCR beta repertoires from just over 650 donors and added high-resolution HLA genotyping to investigate patterns of TCR occurrence. Rather than using new phenotypic data, the later analysis identified candidate immune exposures from TCR beta sequences and from how often those sequences occurred across donors. An earlier analysis of some 500 of the donors applied high-throughput TCR beta sequencing to assess whether each TCR beta V gene segment acted as functional or pseudogenic. Alongside the repertoire data, information on donor age, sex, ethnicity and CMV serostatus was compiled. Genome-wide SNP genotypes for about three fifths of the 666 donors were used in a later genetic analysis, which treated that subset as a discovery cohort. Every repertoire in the discovery cohort had been generated on one and the same sequencing platform. HLA typing covered class I and class II loci at four-digit resolution. Typing coverage varied by locus: about 620-630 donors for A, B, C, DRB1 and DQB1; approximately 520 for DQA1; around 570 for DPA1; some 470 for DPB1. Four to six DR-DQ haplotypes were handled as single units for association and clustering, since linkage in the cohort was strong. Among roughly 400 genotyped donors of the cohort, an average of roughly 230,000 unique TCR beta nucleotide sequences was sequenced per donor, of which 15% to 20% were non-productive.

The germline V gene sets CDR1 to MNHEY and CDR2 to SVGAGI. The CDR3, from cysteine to phenylalanine, totals 14 residues. The sequence is cut down to CDR3 DNA, 42 bases in frame from base 1. A distance of 10 bases separates the germline ends of V and J, which lose 3 bases and 4 bases respectively. Libraries were made using the immunoSEQ multiplex PCR assay. The multiplex PCR relied on a mix of 60 forward primers for TCR Vbeta segments and 13 reverse primers for TCR Jbeta segments. Amplification of the CDR3 region of rearranged TCR beta genes was performed with a multiplex PCR assay on genomic DNA. Amplified TCR beta libraries were sequenced as 87-base-pair reads on the Illumina HiSeq System. Regarding the original processing steps: A later analysis counted about 76 million unique TCR beta chains across the 600 to 850 repertoires, and some 12 million of these chains were shared by at least two donors. To remove PCR and sequencing errors, raw reads were error-corrected and collapsed into unique sequences using a nearest-neighbor algorithm that merged closely related sequences. CDR3 sequences were aligned to IMGT reference sequences to assign V, D and J gene segments. For a sequence to be retained, at least a six-nucleotide match to both a V gene segment and a J gene segment was required. Rearrangements were classified as productive when the CDR3 lacked stop codons and remained in frame with V and J, and all other rearrangements were classified as non-productive. CDR3 was defined by IMGT convention, running from the second conserved V-encoded cysteine to the conserved J-encoded phenylalanine. In an earlier analysis of 550 to 650 of the donors, sequences lacking an unambiguous match to a single V gene segment were excluded. An earlier analysis of 587 of the donors called V segments functional above 56.7% productive rearrangements and segregating when the between-donor standard deviation exceeded 5%. A statistical classification framework was developed to diagnose cytomegalovirus status using the catalog of TCR beta chain sequences. In a later analysis, V and J genes were assigned by comparing TCR nucleotide sequences against IMGT/GENE-DB human TR gene sequences. The TCRdist pipeline was used in a later analysis to assign CDR3 sequences and most-parsimonious VDJ recombination scenarios. A later analysis defined each TCR beta chain by its CDR3 amino acid sequence plus V-gene family, and excluded reads lacking a unique V-gene family. A later analysis removed 600 or so highly shared, low-generation-probability nucleotide sequences to deal with suspected cross-contamination and a sequencing artifact. In a later analysis, a clonal expansion index was calculated for each public chain from normalized within-repertoire ranks of inferred template counts. Generation probabilities in a later analysis came from a VDJ recombination model fitted to out-of-frame rearrangements, and those results were checked against IGoR. Hypergeometric tests were used in a later analysis to score TCR-TCR, TCR-HLA and TCR-CMV co-occurrence, with a repertoire-size bias correction applied to the TCR pairs. To estimate false discovery rates, a later analysis permuted the HLA or CMV assignments 20 times. In a later analysis, co-occurring TCRs were grouped using DBSCAN, with TCRdist sequence similarity added in when clustering inside HLA-allele-positive subsets. Co-occurrence clustering excluded repertoires with fewer than 30,000 or more than 120,000 public chains, plus five with anomalous nucleotide sharing. The immuneACCESS repertoire file appears here via TCRdb, limited to in-frame rearrangements. These files lack a portion of the clones; in checked studies, under half of the deficit traces to unresolved V genes, and the cause of the others is not known. The DNA was the basis for D and trimming; V, J and clone size are from that table. Counted in this sample were 100,000 to 150,000 clones; roughly 80% of them appeared once. The top ten clonotypes cover over 3% of the sample.

In total, roughly 710 healthy bone marrow donors made up the cohort. All cohort members were sampled while nominally healthy, although unrecorded immune exposures were likely present. The donor tested CMV seronegative, placing the donor among the roughly 400 seronegative members of the cohort. Every donor gave a peripheral blood sample, and the peripheral blood mononuclear cells from that sample were used for TCR beta sequencing. The Qiagen DNeasy Blood Extraction Kit was used to extract genomic DNA from the blood cell samples. A note on this clone: The target of this receptor is not known. Within one base of it there is no much larger clone, and no base qualities were kept.

Overall study results and their limits: At a false discovery rate of 0.05, a later analysis linked under 20,000 TCR beta sequences to specific HLA alleles. Across donors, most TCR sequences were observed very rarely, whereas some public TCRs were present in many individuals. Sequencing depth was assumed to be roughly uniform across donors in the presence/absence analyses, though that assumption may not hold. Most CMV-associated TCR beta chains appeared to be HLA-restricted in a later analysis, and the HLA associations seemed to be driven largely by CMV exposure. Compared with equally common non-associated chains, HLA-associated TCR beta chains in a later analysis were more clonally expanded and had lower generation probabilities. The cohort was sequenced for TCR beta chains only, and without alpha or paired-chain data the features that could be detected were limited. A later genetic analysis reported fewer N-insertions in productive TCRs among donors in an Asian-associated ancestry cluster than the roughly 700-donor mean. In the study, some 160 TCR beta chains were listed as associated with cytomegalovirus. A cluster of highly shared sequence variants was judged likely to represent a technical artifact of the sequencing pipeline. Strong co-occurrence of HLA alleles, especially DR and DQ, made assigning TCR associations to individual alleles difficult. For the cohort, immune exposure information was limited to CMV serostatus. In vitro tests confirmed that a few of the cytomegalovirus-associated TCR beta chains recognize cytomegalovirus antigens. V-gene and J-gene trimming of TCR beta chains was associated with a missense DCLRE1C variant in a later genetic analysis, and the association was replicated in an independent cohort. Correlated functional status among segregating V segments might reflect linkage disequilibrium, but an unknown experimental factor could not be ruled out. In an earlier analysis of some 550 of the donors, most TCR beta V segments were observed in productive rearrangements about 87% or about 30% of the time, broadly matching IMGT annotations. According to the authors, the approach could potentially be generalized to other disease states and immunological phenotypes. Some IMGT-functional V segments, including TRBV6-2 and TRBV6-3, could not be told apart with the 87-base-pair reads, so those segments were excluded. The earlier analysis of a few hundred of the donors excluded roughly 16 rarely observed V segments, including chromosome 9 orphons, because counts were too low. A later analysis found that TCR association rates varied across HLA loci, with DRB1 alleles showing the most associated TCRs and HLA-C alleles the fewest. A further reported finding was that TCR beta sequences accurately predicted the HLA-A and HLA-B alleles for most subjects in the first cohort. Several of the top co-occurrence clusters appeared to be linked to parvovirus B19, influenza, CMV and Epstein-Barr virus, according to a later analysis. The classifier was reported to diagnose cytomegalovirus status with high specificity and sensitivity in both the original and validation cohorts. Because HLA typing was missing for some donors at each locus, association tests included only the typed subset.

Input material: PBMCs. The V and J genes are TRBV6-5 and TRBJ2-1; matching of 6 bases hints at TRBD1 as the D gene. The receptor comes from a woman aged 40 to 55 in good health and CMV-seronegative. The CDR3 sequence is CASSYSDSYNEQFF. The DNA reads TGTGCCAGCAGTTATTCGGACAGTTACAATGAGCAGTTCTTC.